This TCR beta chain was recorded in a study of T cell repertoires in cytomegalovirus infection. Study-level results: Cumulative public TCR beta family frequency identified carriers of CMV plus the relevant HLA. CMV-specific HLA-C-restricted TCR beta clonotypes dominated the ex vivo response.

This clonotype was observed a few times. No antigen is known for it. TCRdb recomputed calls from the reads with MiXCR, one row per CDR3 protein. The data contain 830,000 or so distinct CDR3 sequences, approximately 29% of them seen just once; the ten biggest clones take up about an eighth. CDR1 is SEHNR, CDR2 FQNEAQ, per germline (reference sequence). CDR3 size: 11 residues. The V and J ends lost 3 bases and 7 bases respectively, with 7 bases between them. The V call is TRBV7-9, the J call TRBJ2-7; maybe TRBD2 (6 bases). The sample in question was cultured CD8+ T cells from PBMCs, obtained from culture after CMV antigen stimulation. This receptor was taken from a human donor in good health (CMV status not recorded). Some clones in this sample may be carry-over from other donors' samples. In nucleotides, the CDR3 is TGTGCCAGCAGCTTCGGAGGGGAGCAGTACGTC. Amino acids: CASSFGGEQYV.